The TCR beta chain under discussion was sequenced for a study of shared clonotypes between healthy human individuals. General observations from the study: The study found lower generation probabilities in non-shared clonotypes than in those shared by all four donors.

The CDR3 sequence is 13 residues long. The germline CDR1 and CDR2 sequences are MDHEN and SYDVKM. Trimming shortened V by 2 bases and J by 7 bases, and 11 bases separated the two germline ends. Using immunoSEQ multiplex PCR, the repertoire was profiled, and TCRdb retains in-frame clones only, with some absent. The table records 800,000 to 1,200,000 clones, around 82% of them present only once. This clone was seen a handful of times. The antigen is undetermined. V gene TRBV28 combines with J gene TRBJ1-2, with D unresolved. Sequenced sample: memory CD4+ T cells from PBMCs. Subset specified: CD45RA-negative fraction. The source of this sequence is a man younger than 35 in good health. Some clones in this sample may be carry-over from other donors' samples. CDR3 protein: CASSLEAGPGYTF. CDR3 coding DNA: TGTGCCAGCAGTTTAGAGGCCGGGCCTGGCTACACCTTC.